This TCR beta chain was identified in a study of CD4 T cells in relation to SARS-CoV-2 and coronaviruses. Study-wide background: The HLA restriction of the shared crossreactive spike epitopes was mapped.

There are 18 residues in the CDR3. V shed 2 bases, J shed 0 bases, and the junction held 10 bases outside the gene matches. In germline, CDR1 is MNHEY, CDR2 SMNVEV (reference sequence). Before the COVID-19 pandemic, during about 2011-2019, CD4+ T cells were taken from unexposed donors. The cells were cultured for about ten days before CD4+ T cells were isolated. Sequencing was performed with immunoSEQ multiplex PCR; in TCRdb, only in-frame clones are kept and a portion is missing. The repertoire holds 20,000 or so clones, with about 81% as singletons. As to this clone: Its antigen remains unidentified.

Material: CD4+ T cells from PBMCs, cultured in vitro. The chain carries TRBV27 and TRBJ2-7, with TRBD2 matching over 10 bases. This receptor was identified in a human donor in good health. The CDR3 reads CASSLISPASGSSYEQYF. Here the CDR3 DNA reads TGTGCCAGCAGTTTAATCTCCCCCGCTAGCGGGAGCTCCTACGAGCAGTACTTC.